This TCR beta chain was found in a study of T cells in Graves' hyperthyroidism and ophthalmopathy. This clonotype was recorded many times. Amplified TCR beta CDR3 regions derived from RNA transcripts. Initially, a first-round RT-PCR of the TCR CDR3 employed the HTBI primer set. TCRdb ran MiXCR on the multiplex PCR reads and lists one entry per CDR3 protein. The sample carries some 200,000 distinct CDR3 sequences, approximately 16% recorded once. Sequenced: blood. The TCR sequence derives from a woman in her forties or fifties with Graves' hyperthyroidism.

CDR3 coding DNA: TGTGCCAGCTCAACCGACGGGAGGAGCTATGGCTACACCTTC. Its translation is CASSTDGRSYGYTF. The chain links TRBV18 to TRBJ1-2; D is uncertain. V shed 5 bases and J shed 4 bases, with 14 bases lying between them. Germline V lookup: CDR1 KGHSH, CDR2 LQKENI. This CDR3 is 14 amino acids long. The whole variable domain, filled in from reference TRBV18 and TRBJ1-2, reads NAGVMQNPRHLVRRRGQEARLRCSPMKGHSHVYWYRQLPEEGLKFMVYLQKENIIDESGMPKERFSAEFPKEGPSILRIQQVVRGDSAAYFCASSTDGRSYGYTFGSGTRLTVV.